The TCR beta chain under discussion was sequenced for a study of CD8+ T cells in alopecia areata (dated by TCRdb to 2016 to 2019). The study in broad terms: The treated patients, all with moderate-to-severe alopecia areata, were enrolled in an open-label pilot trial of oral tofacitinib given at 5 to 10 mg twice daily. Patients stayed on tofacitinib for 6 to 18 months and then had 6 months of follow-up off drug so that delayed response and recurrence could be assessed. The SALT score, which quantifies the percentage of affected scalp surface area, was used to measure disease severity in treated patients. In both human patients and the C3H/HeJ mouse model, the study applied high-throughput TCRbeta sequencing to look at T cell clonal expansion in alopecia areata. In humans, TCRbeta sequencing was performed on scalp tissue and on sorted CD4+ and CD8+ peripheral blood T cells from healthy controls and from patients with patchy or totalis/universalis alopecia areata. Tofacitinib-treated patients had biopsies at baseline and at 4 and 24 weeks of treatment, with a later scalp biopsy in several patients. Clonality in the scalp was compared among normal scalp (n=4), patchy alopecia areata scalp (n=8), and alopecia totalis/universalis scalp (n=8). The RNA source kit depended on sample type: the PAXgene miRNA kit for fixed scalp, the miRNeasy kit for PBMCs, and the RNeasy kit for mouse skin. TCRbeta CDR3 regions were amplified by immunoSEQ multiplex PCR using 35 Vbeta forward and 13 Jbeta reverse primers.

What the authors observed across the whole study: Higher clonality and more expanded CD8+ clones were observed in lesional scalp than in normal scalp, particularly in alopecia totalis/universalis, a finding suggestive of antigenic drive. With tofacitinib, both scalp clonality and the number of expanded CD8+ clones among the top 100 scalp clones went down significantly. The treated cohort was small, with a single nonresponder, so links between baseline CD8+ expansion and response need larger studies. Many expanded lesional clones were found to persist in scalp and blood during tofacitinib treatment, and relapse after treatment cessation may be partly explained by this persistence. Resident alphabeta T cells in normal human skin are also sequenced, complicating scalp TCR repertoire analysis, unlike mouse skin dominated by gammadelta T cells. TCR sequences shared between patients were less clear than in mice, possibly partly because of HLA diversity in the patient population.

A word on this clone: Its antigen remains unidentified. The sample holds no much larger clone one base away, and base qualities are not on file.

The method behind the library was the immunoSEQ multiplex PCR assay. For TCR sequencing, RNA was extracted from every sample and reverse transcribed into cDNA to serve as template. SuperScript III was used for first-strand cDNA synthesis, primed with a 2:1 mix of oligo-dT and random hexamers. Amplification bias was assessed with a synthetic immune receptor repertoire, and residual bias was removed computationally. In the authors' own workflow: Raw reads were preprocessed to remove errors, and CDR3 was defined by IMGT conventions from the conserved cysteine to phenylalanine. To get clonality, Shannon entropy was normalized by log2 of the number of productive unique TCRs and the result was subtracted from 1. CD4 or CD8 identity of scalp clones was inferred by cross-referencing scalp TCRbeta sequences with sorted blood CD4 and CD8 repertoires. Imported from immuneACCESS, the table was reduced by TCRdb to in-frame sequences with V and J called. These copies leave out some clones; in studies compared against another copy, an unresolved V gene accounts for under half, and the cause of the remainder is not known. V and J calls and clone size are as listed in that table; D and trimming were resolved from the DNA. The sample table holds about 190,000 clones, of which approximately 67% were seen once. Jointly, the top ten make up approximately 1.4% of the sample.

The sample's treatment or condition, from its label and the paper: oral pan-JAK inhibitor, 5-10 mg twice daily. Peripheral blood and lesional scalp punch biopsies were obtained from patients with alopecia areata. PBMCs were isolated by density centrifugation and stained for CD3, CD4 and CD8, and CD4+ and CD8+ T cells were sorted on a FACSAria. This TCR was recovered from a human donor with alopecia areata. The sample here was CD4+ T cells sorted from blood, taken around week 47, from a patient treated with tofacitinib.

The CDR3 is CASSQDEPPAQYF. Here is the DNA: TGCGCCAGCAGCCAAGATGAACCCCCGGCCCAGTACTTC. The chain couples TRBV4-3 to TRBJ2-5; there is no confident call for the D gene. CDR1 and CDR2, per the germline V gene, are LGHNA and YSLEER. V and J lose 0 bases and 9 bases, and a span of 11 bases separates them. From the cysteine through the phenylalanine, the CDR3 covers 13 amino acids. The DNA shown is the 39-base CDR3, in frame from base 1.